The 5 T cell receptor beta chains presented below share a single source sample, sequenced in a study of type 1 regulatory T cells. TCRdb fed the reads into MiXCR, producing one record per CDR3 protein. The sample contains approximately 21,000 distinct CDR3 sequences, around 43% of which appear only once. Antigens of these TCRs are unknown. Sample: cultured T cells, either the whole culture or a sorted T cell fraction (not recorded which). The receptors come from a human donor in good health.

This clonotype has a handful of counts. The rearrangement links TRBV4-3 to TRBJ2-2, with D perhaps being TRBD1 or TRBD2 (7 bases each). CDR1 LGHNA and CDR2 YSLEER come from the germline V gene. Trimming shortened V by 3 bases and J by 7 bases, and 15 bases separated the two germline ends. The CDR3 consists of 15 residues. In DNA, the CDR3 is TGCGCCAGCAGCCACAGGGGGGGGGGATTCGGGGAGCTGTTTTTT. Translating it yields CASSHRGGGFGELFF.

CDR3: CASSLRRDSPLHF. CDR3 sequence (DNA): TGTGCCAGCAGCTTGCGGAGAGATTCACCCCTCCACTTT. This chain uses TRBV5-4 with TRBJ1-6; D is uncertain. CDR3 length equals 13 residues. CDR1 and CDR2 (germline): SGHNT, YYREEE (reference sequence). Trimming removed 1 base at V and 8 bases at J, with 7 bases between.

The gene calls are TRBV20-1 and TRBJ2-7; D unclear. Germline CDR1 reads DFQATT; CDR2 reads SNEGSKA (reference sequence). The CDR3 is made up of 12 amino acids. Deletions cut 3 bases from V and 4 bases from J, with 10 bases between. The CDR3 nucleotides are TGCAGTGCTAGGTCTGGAGCGTACGAGCAGTACTTC. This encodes CSARSGAYEQYF.

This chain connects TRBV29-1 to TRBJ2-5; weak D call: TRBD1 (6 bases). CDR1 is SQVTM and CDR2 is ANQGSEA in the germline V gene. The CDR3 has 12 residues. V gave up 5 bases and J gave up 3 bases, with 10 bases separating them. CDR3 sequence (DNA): TGCAGCGTTAGGGCAGGGGAAGAGACCCAGTACTTC. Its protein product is CSVRAGEETQYF.

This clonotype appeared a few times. The CDR3 coding sequence is TGCAGTGCTAGTAGGACCATGAGGCCTAGCAATCAGCCCCAGCATTTT. This sequence encodes CSASRTMRPSNQPQHF. V gene TRBV20-1 combines with J gene TRBJ1-5; D remains unclear. The CDR3 is made up of 16 amino acids. V shed 3 bases and J shed 0 bases, with 15 bases lying between them. The germline V gene has CDR1 DFQATT and CDR2 SNEGSKA (reference sequence).